This T cell receptor (beta chain) came from a study of T-cell reconstitution after alpha-beta-depleted transplantation in children (dated by TCRdb to about 2016). With regard to the full study: Using TCR repertoire profiling, the study quantitatively followed how T-cell immune reconstitution unfolded in children after TCRalphabeta/CD19-depleted allogeneic hematopoietic cell transplantation. Study-level results and caveats: The apparently early recovery of alphabetaT-cell counts about two months after transplant reportedly depended on only several hundred rapidly expanded clones that came from non-depleted graft cells. The frequencies of hyperexpanded clones fell over the following months, and after one year, T-cell counts and TCRbeta diversity were mostly attributed to newly produced T cells. The high TCRbeta diversity at day 60 in some patients was ascribed to recipient T cells and intrathymic progenitors that had survived conditioning.

The library was obtained by PCR. The sequencer listed for this sample is Illumina HiSeq 2500. TCR library preparation used molecular barcoding, with unique molecular identifiers applied to normalize quantification of the TCRbeta repertoire. TCRdb redid the processing of the public reads, applying fastp at Q25 and MiXCR, and retained in-frame beta chains. Rows with one shared CDR3 protein collapse into an entry with the most common genes and DNA. The sample has around 270,000 distinct CDR3 sequences on record, about 9.5% of them singletons. 7% to 9.5% of the sample lies in the top ten. This clonotype was found many times. Its recognized antigen is unknown. No base quality information exists; no much larger clone differs at one position. The germline V end is reduced by 5 bases and the J end by 3 bases; junction bases left unmatched: 6. The CDR3 measures 16 amino acids from cysteine to phenylalanine. The only DNA kept is the CDR3, 48 bases in frame from the first base.

The intended sense of this specimen's treatment or condition label: allogeneic hematopoietic cell transplantation with graft depleted of TCRalphabeta T cells and CD19 B cells. The transplant recipients were children given TCRalphabeta/CD19-depleted allogeneic hematopoietic cell grafts. Sequenced here: PBMCs, sampled before TCRalphabeta/CD19-depleted stem cell transplant. The source of this sequence is a boy under two years old with acute myeloid leukemia, due to receive a stem cell transplant. The sequence links TRBV12-3 or TRBV12-4 to TRBJ2-7, with TRBD2 matching 14 junction bases. The CDR3: CASSPRLAGGYYEQYF. The nucleotide sequence reads TGTGCCAGCAGTCCCAGACTAGCGGGGGGGTACTACGAGCAGTACTTC.